This is a list of T cell receptor beta chains from one sample in a study of blood T cells in healthy people across ages. From the 5' RACE reads, TCRdb called clonotypes with MiXCR, one entry per CDR3 protein. The sample lists 540,000 or so distinct CDR3 sequences, roughly 28% occurring once. Sequencing used blood. The receptors shown here come from a woman between 70 and 85 years old in good health. CDR3s include the opening cysteine and the closing phenylalanine or tryptophan. The order of the fields is CDR3 DNA, CDR3 protein, J gene, V gene, clone size, D gene. D genes are given only for firm matches. Some rows mark clone size as missing; the rest say once, few, many or name a class of expanded clone.

CDR3nt: TGTGCCAGCAGCTTAGGCGCAATTCCCTACGAGCAGTACTTC; CDR3aa: CASSLGAIPYEQYF; j_gene: TRBJ2-7; v_gene: TRBV7-3; abundance: few; d_gene: NA
CDR3nt: TGCAGTGTCGGGGGACGGTACACCGGGGAGCTGTTTTTT; CDR3aa: CSVGGRYTGELFF; j_gene: TRBJ2-2; v_gene: TRBV20-1; abundance: NA; d_gene: NA
CDR3nt: TGTGCCAGCAGTGAGGGGTTGGCGGCGGATACGCAGTATTTT; CDR3aa: CASSEGLAADTQYF; j_gene: TRBJ2-3; v_gene: TRBV2; abundance: few; d_gene: NA
CDR3nt: TGCACCAGCAGCTTGGGGGGCGTTAGGCGGCTGAACACTGAAGCTTTCTTT; CDR3aa: CTSSLGGVRRLNTEAFF; j_gene: TRBJ1-1; v_gene: TRBV5-1; abundance: NA; d_gene: NA
CDR3nt: TGTGCCAGCAGTGATCCTCGCGGGGACTCCTACGAGCAGTACTTC; CDR3aa: CASSDPRGDSYEQYF; j_gene: TRBJ2-7; v_gene: TRBV2; abundance: few; d_gene: NA
CDR3nt: TGTGCCAGCAGTTCGCCGACAGGGGGCGCAGGAACTGAAGCTTTCTTT; CDR3aa: CASSSPTGGAGTEAFF; j_gene: TRBJ1-1; v_gene: TRBV12-3/TRBV12-4; abundance: NA; d_gene: TRBD1
CDR3nt: TGCAGCGTCCCGACTAGCGGGGGAGGAGAGACCCAGTACTTC; CDR3aa: CSVPTSGGGETQYF; j_gene: TRBJ2-5; v_gene: TRBV29-1; abundance: few; d_gene: TRBD2
CDR3nt: TGTGCCAGCAGCCGGACGGAAACTGGAAACACCATATATTTT; CDR3aa: CASSRTETGNTIYF; j_gene: TRBJ1-3; v_gene: TRBV5-5; abundance: NA; d_gene: NA
CDR3nt: TGTGCCAGCAGCTCCGGGACATTAAGTGGGAACACCATATATTTT; CDR3aa: CASSSGTLSGNTIYF; j_gene: TRBJ1-3; v_gene: TRBV5-6; abundance: few; d_gene: NA
CDR3nt: TGTGCCAGCAGCTTTGGGCTAGCGGCTATCGCGAACACCGGGGAGCTGTTTTTT; CDR3aa: CASSFGLAAIANTGELFF; j_gene: TRBJ2-2; v_gene: TRBV5-6; abundance: NA; d_gene: TRBD2
CDR3nt: TGTGCCAGCAGCCCCGGAAGAAACATTCAGTACTTC; CDR3aa: CASSPGRNIQYF; j_gene: TRBJ2-4; v_gene: TRBV7-3; abundance: many; d_gene: NA
CDR3nt: TGTGCCATCAGTGAGATCAGCTCTGGGGCCAACGTCCTGACTTTC; CDR3aa: CAISEISSGANVLTF; j_gene: TRBJ2-6; v_gene: TRBV10-3; abundance: few; d_gene: NA
CDR3nt: TGTGCCAGCAGCCCCAGACACGGGGGGGAAAAACTGTTTTTT; CDR3aa: CASSPRHGGEKLFF; j_gene: TRBJ1-4; v_gene: TRBV11-3; abundance: NA; d_gene: NA
CDR3nt: TGTGCCTCCCGCGACCTAGCGGGGGGCGACAATGAGCAGTTCTTC; CDR3aa: CASRDLAGGDNEQFF; j_gene: TRBJ2-1; v_gene: TRBV2; abundance: NA; d_gene: TRBD2
CDR3nt: TGTGCCAGCAGTAAACTAGCGGGCACAGATACGCAGTATTTT; CDR3aa: CASSKLAGTDTQYF; j_gene: TRBJ2-3; v_gene: TRBV6-4; abundance: few; d_gene: TRBD2
CDR3nt: TGTGCCAGCAGTTACGAGACAGCCTCTCGCTCCTACGAGCAGTACTTC; CDR3aa: CASSYETASRSYEQYF; j_gene: TRBJ2-7; v_gene: TRBV6-2/TRBV6-3; abundance: few; d_gene: NA
CDR3nt: TGCGCCAGCAGCTTGGATGGACAGGGGGTCTACGAGCAGTACTTC; CDR3aa: CASSLDGQGVYEQYF; j_gene: TRBJ2-7; v_gene: TRBV5-1; abundance: many; d_gene: TRBD1
CDR3nt: TGTGCCAGCAGGCCGTCCGGCGGATCAGAGACCCAGTACTTC; CDR3aa: CASRPSGGSETQYF; j_gene: TRBJ2-5; v_gene: TRBV6-2/TRBV6-3; abundance: NA; d_gene: NA
CDR3nt: TGTGCCAGCAGCGTAGCTACAGGATGGGATAATGAAAAACTGTTTTTT; CDR3aa: CASSVATGWDNEKLFF; j_gene: TRBJ1-4; v_gene: TRBV9; abundance: NA; d_gene: NA
CDR3nt: TGCGCCAGCAGCTTGGAGGGGGGCAACGGGGAGCTGTTTTTT; CDR3aa: CASSLEGGNGELFF; j_gene: TRBJ2-2; v_gene: TRBV5-1; abundance: NA; d_gene: NA
CDR3nt: TGTGCCAGCAGCCGCCAGGGGACCTACGAGCAGTACTTC; CDR3aa: CASSRQGTYEQYF; j_gene: TRBJ2-7; v_gene: TRBV7-2; abundance: NA; d_gene: NA
CDR3nt: TGCAGTGGCAGAACCGGGACGGCTACCTACGAGCAGTACTTC; CDR3aa: CSGRTGTATYEQYF; j_gene: TRBJ2-7; v_gene: TRBV20-1; abundance: NA; d_gene: NA
CDR3nt: TGTGCCAGCAGCCCGCGGACAGGGGACAACTATGGCTACACCTTC; CDR3aa: CASSPRTGDNYGYTF; j_gene: TRBJ1-2; v_gene: TRBV7-2; abundance: NA; d_gene: TRBD1
CDR3nt: TGTGCCAGCAGTCGGGACGTGGAGGGCGAGCAGTACTTC; CDR3aa: CASSRDVEGEQYF; j_gene: TRBJ2-7; v_gene: TRBV7-6; abundance: many; d_gene: NA